Below are 7 T cell receptor beta chains sequenced from a single sample in a study of identical twins. One entry per CDR3 protein, called by TCRdb with MiXCR from the 5' RACE reads. There are around 1.7 million distinct CDR3 sequences in the sample; around 29% occur only once, and more than 0.25% lies in the top ten. The sequencing input was cord blood. Every receptor here comes from a newborn girl in good health.

The chain joins TRBV5-1 to TRBJ2-2; the match to TRBD2 covers 9 bases. V was clipped by 0 bases and J by 1 base; unmatched bases: 4. The CDR3 length is 17 residues. CDR1 is SGHRS and CDR2 is YFSETQ in the germline V gene. The CDR3 DNA sequence: TGCGCCAGCAGCTTGGGGATAGCGGGAGTGAACACCGGGGAGCTGTTTTTT. It specifies CASSLGIAGVNTGELFF.

The chain couples TRBV7-9 to TRBJ1-2, with TRBD1 identical over 7 bases. V shed 1 base, J shed 4 bases, and the junction held 6 bases outside the gene matches. The germline CDR1 and CDR2 sequences are SEHNR and FQNEAQ (reference sequence). The CDR3 spans 15 residues. The CDR3 DNA reads TGTGCCAGCAGCTTAGTGGAGGGGGCCTCCTATGGCTACACCTTC. This translates into CASSLVEGASYGYTF. Full variable domain (rest looked up from reference TRBV7-9 and TRBJ1-2): DTGVSQNPRHKITKRGQNVTFRCDPISEHNRLYWYRQTLGQGPEFLTYFQNEAQLEKSRLLSDRFSAERPKGSFSTLEIQRTEQGDSAMYLCASSLVEGASYGYTFGSGTRLTVV.

This clonotype has only a few counts. The chain is built from TRBV3-1 and TRBJ2-3, with D perhaps matching TRBD2 (5 bases). V lost 4 bases, J lost 8 bases, and 10 bases lay in between. Germline CDR1 LGHDT, CDR2 YNNKEL (reference sequence). This CDR3 has 12 amino acids. DNA for the CDR3: TGTGCCAGCAGCCCGAAGCGGTCTACGCAGTATTTT. Translating it yields CASSPKRSTQYF.

The CDR3 here is CASRIGTASYNEQYF. As DNA, the CDR3 is TGTGCCAGCAGGATCGGGACAGCATCCTACAATGAGCAGTACTTC. The V gene is TRBV2, the J gene TRBJ2-1; 7 nucleotides line up with TRBD1. The DNA matches TRBJ2-7 better at its end, which makes the J call doubtful. The length of the CDR3 is 15 residues. Germline loops: CDR1 SNHLY, CDR2 FYNNEI.

The DNA of the CDR3 is TGCAGCGTTGCACGACAGGGCGAGACCCAGTTCTTC. This codes for CSVARQGETQFF. The J gene is TRBJ2-1, the V gene TRBV29-1; 7 nucleotides agree with TRBD1. Germline V lookup: CDR1 SQVTM, CDR2 ANQGSEA. Unmatched junction bases numbered 10, after V lost 4 bases and J lost 13 bases. The CDR3 has 12 residues.

The gene calls are TRBV27 and TRBJ2-7, with a weak D call TRBD1 (7 bases). V was trimmed by 3 bases and J by 3 bases, leaving 12 bases between them. There are 14 residues in the CDR3. Germline CDR1 and CDR2: MNHEY and SMNVEV (reference sequence). CDR3 sequence: CASSLFQGGYEQYF. DNA of the CDR3: TGTGCCAGCAGTTTGTTCCAGGGGGGCTACGAGCAGTACTTC.

About this clonotype itself: It may be a read error: a sequence one base away is much more abundant. V and J are TRBV6-7 and TRBJ1-2; D is uncertain. TRBV6-7 is an ORF for which the function is uncertain. Trimming cost V 9 bases and J 9 bases, with 5 bases left between them. The CDR3 has 8 amino acids. CDR3 DNA: TGTGCCAGTCGTCGCTACACCTTC. Amino acid sequence: CASRRYTF.